This T cell receptor (beta chain) was found in a study of blood T cells in healthy people across ages. Study-level information: There was about one barcoded beta molecule captured by template switching per two T cells.

This clonotype was observed at least ten times. Its specificity is not known. The J segment lost 4 bases and the V segment lost 6 bases, leaving 6 bases of the junction unmatched. In germline, CDR1 is MNHNS, CDR2 SASEGT. The CDR3 length is 14 residues. Combining a sample-barcoded 5' primer with a J-beta primer mix, a second PCR ran for roughly 7 to 11 cycles. A single record per CDR3 protein comes from TCRdb applying MiXCR to the 5' RACE reads. The table shows around 670,000 distinct CDR3 sequences, with 25% to 35% occurring only once. Study-level points and caveats: Compared with aged donors, long-lived donors showed fewer expanded clones, suggesting selection. In older individuals, TCR beta diversity per million T cells was lower, falling roughly linearly with age.

The V gene is TRBV6-1, the J gene TRBJ1-2, with TRBD1 matching 9 bases. Sequenced material: blood. This clonotype was obtained from a woman over 75 in good health. Here the CDR3 DNA reads TGTGCCAGCAGGAGGGACAGGGTAGGCTATGGCTACACCTTC. Residues: CASRRDRVGYGYTF.